The T cell receptor beta chain described here comes from a study of technical replicates of blood from several donors. Method: immunoSEQ multiplex PCR; TCRdb's copy keeps in-frame clones and lacks some. The sample lists about 58,000 clones; 91% were seen once. CDR1 SGHDN and CDR2 FVKESK come from the germline V gene. J gave up 8 bases and V 1 base, and 12 bases lay outside the gene matches. The CDR3 covers 17 residues. The V call is TRBV14, the J call TRBJ2-1; TRBD1 matches at 9 bases. The origin of this receptor is a human donor in good health. Some clones in this sample may be carry-over from other donors' samples. The sequencing sample was made of PBMCs. The CDR3 nucleotides are TGTGCCAGCAGCCAAGGGTACGACAGGGGGATAACAGATGAGCAGTTCTTC. Its protein is CASSQGYDRGITDEQFF.